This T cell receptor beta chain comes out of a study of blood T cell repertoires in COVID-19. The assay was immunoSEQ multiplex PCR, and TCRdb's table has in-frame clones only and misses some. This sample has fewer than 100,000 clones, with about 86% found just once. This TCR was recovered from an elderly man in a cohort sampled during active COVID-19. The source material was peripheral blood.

The CDR3 region has the DNA TGCGCCAGCAGCCCTCGACAGGGGGTCGCTGGAAACACCATATATTTT. Protein product: CASSPRQGVAGNTIYF. The chain recombines TRBV5-1 with TRBJ1-3; 9 nucleotides align to TRBD1. After removal of 4 bases from V and 2 bases from J, the junction contained 7 bases not matched to a gene. The CDR3 contains 16 residues. Looked up from germline, CDR1 is SGHRS and CDR2 is YFSETQ.